One sample yielded the 5 T cell receptor beta chains listed below, sequenced in a study of T cell responses to AZD1222 COVID-19 vaccine. The data were produced by immunoSEQ multiplex PCR, yet TCRdb's version contains in-frame clones alone and is incomplete. The sample lists 150,000 or so clones; 90% to 95% were seen once. The sample in question was peripheral blood, obtained 28 days after the second AZD1222 dose. These receptors all come from an adult who received the AZD1222 COVID-19 vaccine.

This chain connects TRBV27 to TRBJ2-2; D is possibly TRBD1 (6 bases). The length of the CDR3 is 15 residues. Trimming pared 5 bases from V and 4 bases from J, leaving 14 bases between. Germline-derived CDR1 and CDR2 are MNHEY and SMNVEV (reference sequence). The CDR3 protein is CASSVGQLGTGELFF. For the CDR3, the DNA is TGTGCCAGCAGTGTCGGACAGCTGGGCACCGGGGAGCTGTTTTTT.

This clone was seen only once. The V gene is TRBV6-2 or TRBV6-3, the J gene TRBJ2-7; D perhaps matches TRBD2 (5 bases). CDR3 size: 14 residues. CDR1 is MNHEY, CDR2 SVGEGT, per germline. Trimming left V 2 bases short and J 3 bases short, with 11 bases between. The CDR3 DNA is TGTGCCAGCAGTTACGGTAGGGAGTTCTACGAGCAGTACTTC. It yields the protein CASSYGREFYEQYF.

The CDR3 DNA sequence: TGCAGTGCTAGTACCGGGCCTTATAATTCACCCCTCCACTTT. Translated, it gives CSASTGPYNSPLHF. The chain carries TRBV20-1 and TRBJ1-6; D gene unclear. In germline, CDR1 is DFQATT, CDR2 SNEGSKA (reference sequence). The CDR3 is 14 amino acids. V was cut by 3 bases and J by 4 bases, with 10 bases left in between.

For the CDR3, the DNA is TGTGCCAGCAGCAATACGTCGGGACTAGTATACAATGAGCAGTTCTTC. Protein product: CASSNTSGLVYNEQFF. The rearrangement links TRBV21-1 to TRBJ2-1; the table names TRBD2, a call not compared with the DNA. TRBV21-1 is a pseudogene locus. This CDR3 spans 16 amino acids.

The rearrangement links TRBV7-9 to TRBJ1-2; weak D call: TRBD1 (5 bases). V shed 4 bases and J shed 2 bases, with 8 bases lying between them. CDR3 size: 13 residues. Germline CDR1 reads SEHNR; CDR2 reads FQNEAQ (reference sequence). This CDR3 is CASSSGANYGYTF. The DNA for the CDR3 is TGTGCCAGCAGCTCTGGGGCCAACTATGGCTACACCTTC.